This T cell receptor beta chain came from a study of blood T cells in healthy people across ages. Using a J-beta primer mix together with a sample-barcoded 5' primer, a second PCR was run for roughly 7 to 11 cycles. Via MiXCR, TCRdb re-called the 5' RACE reads, giving one row per CDR3 protein. The sample yields 1.5 million to 2 million distinct CDR3 sequences, approximately 30% seen once. In the case of this clonotype: Its target is unknown.

Donors each provided 9.5 to 10 milliliters of peripheral blood. CDR3 length: 14 amino acids. Trimming stripped 5 bases from V and 8 bases from J, with 17 bases between. CDR1 SGHTA and CDR2 FQGNSA come from the germline V gene. The study's findings and limits: Naive and antigen-experienced cells could not be conclusively compared, given unsorted PBMCs. Versus aged donors, long-lived donors had higher diversity and more naive CD4+ cells.

The chain joins TRBV7-2 to TRBJ2-3; the D gene is possibly TRBD1 (5 bases). The receptor comes from a woman aged 25 to 39 in good health. The sample taken for sequencing was blood. CDR3 bases: TGTGCCAGCAGCAAGGGGCCGACCGGCGGTACGCAGTATTTT. Translating gives CASSKGPTGGTQYF.